The next 16 T cell receptor beta chains were all read from a single sample in a study of cytotoxic CD8 clonotypes in ibrutinib-treated CLL. Measured with immunoSEQ multiplex PCR; TCRdb has only the in-frame clones, and not every one. The sample records around 140,000 clones, around 77% being singletons. Material: PBMCs, obtained after 12 months of ibrutinib treatment. The source is a human donor with chronic lymphocytic leukemia.

This chain joins TRBV6-6 and TRBJ1-1; D not resolved. The CDR3 runs 13 residues. The germline V gene has CDR1 MNHNY and CDR2 SVGAGI (reference sequence). Trimming left V 6 bases short and J 5 bases short, with 13 bases between. This chain's CDR3 is CASREEYGTEAFF. DNA for the CDR3: TGTGCCAGCAGAGAAGAGTACGGGACTGAAGCTTTCTTT.

The rearrangement links TRBV30 to TRBJ2-3; D unclear. Germline V gene sequence: CDR1 GTSNPN, CDR2 SVGIG (reference sequence). The V gene lost 2 bases and the J gene lost 6 bases, with 6 bases spanning the gap. The CDR3 contains 11 residues. The CDR3 sequence: CAWSPMDTQYF. Here the CDR3 DNA reads TGTGCCTGGAGTCCCATGGATACGCAGTATTTT.

V is TRBV7-6 and J is TRBJ1-4; TRBD1 agrees at 9 bases. The ends lost 1 base at V and 9 bases at J; junction bases unmatched: 6. This CDR3 comprises 15 residues. Germline values: CDR1 SGHVS, CDR2 FNYEAQ. CDR3 residues: CASSLGGQGVKKLFF. The DNA of the CDR3 is TGTGCCAGCAGCTTAGGGGGACAGGGCGTTAAAAAACTGTTTTTT.

The rearrangement joins TRBV6-5 to TRBJ2-1; 14 nucleotides line up with TRBD2. Germline values: CDR1 MNHEY, CDR2 SVGAGI. The CDR3 loop spans 15 amino acids. Trimming at V came to 6 bases and at J to 7 bases, leaving 5 bases not matched to a gene. Written as DNA, the CDR3 is TGTGCCAGCAGGACCGGGACTAGCGGGAGAAATGAGCAGTTCTTC. As protein: CASRTGTSGRNEQFF.

This chain joins TRBV7-7 and TRBJ2-2, with TRBD2 identical over 9 bases. After removal of 5 bases from V and 5 bases from J, the junction contained 9 bases not matched to a gene. Per the germline V gene, CDR1 is SSHAT and CDR2 is FNYEAQ (reference sequence). The CDR3 contains 16 residues. DNA for the CDR3: TGTGCCAGCAGCGGAGCGGGGGGTGGTAGGACCGGGGAGCTGTTTTTT. It translates to CASSGAGGGRTGELFF.

The CDR3 sequence: CSVGTGSYEQYF. The CDR3, as DNA: TGCAGCGTTGGGACAGGGAGCTACGAGCAGTACTTC. The rearrangement joins TRBV29-1 to TRBJ2-7, with 8 positions matching TRBD1. CDR3 length: 12 amino acids. Germline V gene data show CDR1 as SQVTM and CDR2 as ANQGSEA. V lost 4 bases, J lost 3 bases, and 2 bases stayed unmatched.

A few counts support this clone. J is TRBJ1-4 and V is TRBV30, with TRBD1 as a possible D gene (5 bases). Germline V gene data show CDR1 as GTSNPN and CDR2 as SVGIG (reference sequence). V lost 4 bases to trimming and J lost 10 bases, with 10 bases between them. The CDR3 extends over 11 amino acids. The chain's CDR3 is CAWKERGKLFF. CDR3 nucleotides: TGTGCCTGGAAGGAGAGGGGAAAACTGTTTTTT.

The CDR3 here is CASSTTGAGNTIYF. CDR3 sequence (DNA): TGTGCCAGTAGTACGACAGGTGCTGGAAACACCATATATTTT. The chain recombines TRBV19 with TRBJ1-3; D may be TRBD1 (6 bases). The V end lost 4 bases, the J end lost 2 bases, and 9 bases lay between the germline ends. CDR3 length: 14 amino acids. CDR1 LNHDA and CDR2 SQIVND come from the germline V gene (reference sequence).

This clone appeared a few times. V gene TRBV15 combines with J gene TRBJ2-1; 8 nucleotides match TRBD2. The CDR3 totals 15 residues. CDR1 and CDR2 from the germline V gene are LNHNV and YYDKDF (reference sequence). The junction had 7 bases not matched to a gene; V was cut back by 2 bases and J by 7 bases. The chain's CDR3 is CATSRPSGPGNEQFF. The CDR3 DNA reads as TGTGCCACCAGCAGACCTAGCGGGCCGGGGAATGAGCAGTTCTTC.

This chain links TRBV19 with TRBJ1-3; unclear D gene. Germline V gene data show CDR1 as LNHDA and CDR2 as SQIVND (reference sequence). The V end was cut by 1 base, the J end by 2 bases, with 6 bases between. This CDR3 contains 14 residues. CDR3 nucleotide sequence: TGTGCCAGTAGTATAGGAGGGCCTGGAAACACCATATATTTT. Translating gives CASSIGGPGNTIYF.

This chain connects TRBV30 to TRBJ2-2; 13 bases are shared with TRBD2. CDR1 is GTSNPN, CDR2 SVGIG, per germline (reference sequence). With V trimmed by 2 bases and J by 8 bases, 11 bases remained unmatched. This CDR3 is 17 amino acids long. The CDR3 here is CAWSTLPGTSGKGELFF. The CDR3 bases are TGTGCCTGGAGTACCCTGCCAGGGACTAGCGGGAAGGGGGAGCTGTTTTTT.

The chain carries TRBV5-1 and TRBJ1-4; tentatively, D is TRBD1 (5 bases). CDR1 SGHRS and CDR2 YFSETQ come from the germline V gene. The CDR3 is 15 residues long. V shed 4 bases and J shed 0 bases, with 10 bases lying between them. DNA of the CDR3: TGCGCCAGCAGCCCAGGGTATGCAACTAATGAAAAACTGTTTTTT. This codes for CASSPGYATNEKLFF.

The V and J genes are TRBV7-9 and TRBJ1-6; the match to TRBD1 covers 9 bases. The junction had 9 bases not matched to a gene; V was cut back by 4 bases and J by 8 bases. Looked up from germline, CDR1 is SEHNR and CDR2 is FQNEAQ (reference sequence). CDR3 length: 16 residues. CDR3 in amino acids: CASSYTGGWLDSPLHF. The CDR3 DNA follows: TGTGCCAGCAGCTACACAGGGGGCTGGTTGGATTCACCCCTCCACTTT.

In its sample, this clone was seen once. J is TRBJ1-5 and V is TRBV5-6; D call uncertain. Trimming left V 0 bases short and J 4 bases short, with 8 bases between. This CDR3 spans 14 amino acids. Germline assignment: CDR1 SGHDT and CDR2 YYEEEE. As DNA, the CDR3 is TGTGCCAGCAGCTTGGCGGGCTGGAATCAGCCCCAGCATTTT. Its protein is CASSLAGWNQPQHF.

This clone has only one observation. This sequence joins TRBV18 and TRBJ2-7; 10 positions agree with TRBD2. V lost 1 base, J lost 2 bases, and 2 bases stayed unmatched. The CDR3 spans 15 residues. Germline loops: CDR1 KGHSH, CDR2 LQKENI. CDR3: CASSPRAGGPYEQYF. In DNA form, the CDR3 reads TGTGCCAGCTCACCACGAGCGGGAGGGCCCTACGAGCAGTACTTC.

The chain employs TRBV7-3 and TRBJ2-7; 7 bases line up with TRBD1. The CDR3 has 14 amino acids. The trim removed 5 bases at V and 2 bases at J, leaving 6 bases unmatched. Per the germline V gene, CDR1 is SGHTA and CDR2 is FQGTGA. CDR3 sequence: CASSQKTGTYEQYF. The CDR3 region has the DNA TGTGCCAGCAGCCAGAAGACAGGGACCTACGAGCAGTACTTC.